The 19 T cell receptor beta chains given below trace back to one sample, sequenced in a study of vaccination and CD4 T cells after COVID-19. One entry per CDR3 protein results from TCRdb running MiXCR on the PCR reads. This table has about 20,000 distinct CDR3 sequences, about 60% appearing once. The sample was CD4+ T cells from blood, taken after SARS-CoV-2 vaccination. Every receptor here comes from a human donor who had recovered from COVID-19.

The table lists this clonotype with a few counts. This chain links TRBV5-1 with TRBJ1-1; tentatively, D is TRBD1 (6 bases). CDR3 length: 14 residues. V was pared by 1 base and J by 5 bases, with 12 bases between. Germline-derived CDR1 and CDR2 are SGHRS and YFSETQ. The CDR3 region has the DNA TGCGCCAGCAGCTTGTTCAGGGGAGGGACTGAAGCTTTCTTT. Translation gives CASSLFRGGTEAFF.

The V gene is TRBV18, the J gene TRBJ2-5; TRBD1 matches at 8 bases. The CDR3 covers 15 residues. Germline-derived CDR1 and CDR2 are KGHSH and LQKENI. V shed 2 bases and J 5 bases; nucleotides not matched to a gene: 7. In DNA, the CDR3 is TGTGCCAGCTCACCATTTCAGGGGGCGGAGGAGACCCAGTACTTC. Translated: CASSPFQGAEETQYF.

This clonotype was detected only once. The V gene is TRBV4-2, the J gene TRBJ2-3; a possible D gene is TRBD2 (6 bases). CDR1 is LGHNA, CDR2 YNFKEQ, per germline. The CDR3 consists of 17 residues. Trimming removed 2 bases from V and 4 bases from J, with 19 bases in between. The CDR3 loop is CASSQNARGGPADTQYF. In DNA, the CDR3 is TGTGCCAGCAGCCAAAACGCCCGCGGAGGGCCTGCAGATACGCAGTATTTT.

The chain couples TRBV6-5 to TRBJ2-3; D unclear. V was pared by 1 base and J by 0 bases, with 5 bases between. The germline V gene encodes CDR1 MNHEY and CDR2 SVGAGI. There are 14 residues in the CDR3. CDR3 nucleotides: TGTGCCAGCAGTTACTTGCGAAGCACAGATACGCAGTATTTT. Its protein product is CASSYLRSTDTQYF.

This sequence joins TRBV29-1 and TRBJ2-1, with D possibly being TRBD2 (6 bases). Germline V lookup: CDR1 SQVTM, CDR2 ANQGSEA. V was cut by 6 bases and J by 3 bases, with 12 bases left in between. The CDR3 totals 13 residues. The CDR3 spells CSVRDWNYNEQFF. CDR3 in DNA: TGCAGCGTCCGGGACTGGAACTACAATGAGCAGTTCTTC.

V usage is TRBV16 and J usage is TRBJ2-2; TRBD2 matches at 10 bases. After removal of 4 bases from V and 2 bases from J, the junction contained 13 bases not matched to a gene. Looked up from germline, CDR1 is KGHSY and CDR2 is FQNENV. The CDR3 consists of 19 residues. The CDR3 bases are TGTGCCAGCAGCCGAACCCTAGCGGGAGTTGCCCTTAACACCGGGGAGCTGTTTTTT. Translated, it gives CASSRTLAGVALNTGELFF.

This chain links TRBV27 with TRBJ2-1; TRBD2 might be the D (5 bases). Germline V CDR1 and CDR2: MNHEY, SMNVEV (reference sequence). This CDR3 region has 14 residues. Trimming stripped 6 bases from V and 3 bases from J, with 12 bases between. Here the CDR3 reads CASRRTADYNEQFF. CDR3 bases: TGTGCCAGCAGGAGGACTGCCGACTACAATGAGCAGTTCTTC.

The chain uses TRBV10-3 and TRBJ2-4; D gene ambiguous. Per the germline V gene, CDR1 is ENHRY and CDR2 is SYGVKD. V dropped 3 bases and J dropped 4 bases, with 13 bases sitting between them. This CDR3 has 15 residues. CDR3: CAISDRTNAKNIQYF. In nucleotides, the CDR3 is TGTGCCATCAGTGACAGAACGAACGCGAAAAACATTCAGTACTTC.

This clonotype has more than one count but fewer than ten. The J gene is TRBJ1-1, the V gene TRBV30, with unresolved D. Germline assignment: CDR1 GTSNPN and CDR2 SVGIG (reference sequence). The CDR3 is 12 amino acids. Trimming cost V 3 bases and J 0 bases, with 5 bases left between them. CDR3 sequence reads: CAWRELNTEAFF. The DNA for the CDR3 is TGTGCCTGGAGGGAACTGAACACTGAAGCTTTCTTT.

The gene calls are TRBV24-1 and TRBJ2-1, with a possible D match to TRBD2 (7 bases). Germline CDR1 KGHDR, CDR2 SFDVKD. The ends were cut back, 1 base at V and 8 bases at J, with 11 bases in the middle. This CDR3 spans 14 amino acids. CDR3 sequence: CATSDFKGGDEQFF. CDR3 coding DNA: TGTGCCACCAGTGATTTTAAAGGGGGGGATGAGCAGTTCTTC.

This chain joins TRBV7-8 and TRBJ2-7; 9 nucleotides agree with TRBD2. This CDR3 has 16 amino acids. J gave up 0 bases and V 7 bases, and 10 bases lay outside the gene matches. The germline V gene has CDR1 SGHVS and CDR2 FQNEAQ. CDR3 sequence reads: CASILGQREASYEQYF. Here the CDR3 DNA reads TGTGCCAGCATCCTTGGCCAGCGGGAGGCCTCCTACGAGCAGTACTTC.

This clonotype was found a few times. The CDR3 reads CSARGGTYSYNEQFF. The CDR3 DNA reads TGCAGTGCTAGAGGCGGGACTTACTCCTACAATGAGCAGTTCTTC. The J gene is TRBJ2-1, the V gene TRBV20-1; TRBD2 is a possible D gene (6 bases). In germline, CDR1 is DFQATT, CDR2 SNEGSKA (reference sequence). V was clipped by 1 base and J by 0 bases, with 10 bases between them. This CDR3 is built from 15 residues.

V is TRBV28 and J is TRBJ1-1; D gene ambiguous. This CDR3 region has 14 residues. CDR1 MDHEN and CDR2 SYDVKM come from the germline V gene. The germline V and J ends were trimmed by 8 bases and 0 bases, with 13 bases remaining between them. The CDR3 coding sequence is TGTGCCAGCGGGGTGCTGACGGTGAACACTGAAGCTTTCTTT. It encodes CASGVLTVNTEAFF.

The chain links TRBV6-2 or TRBV6-3 to TRBJ1-6; unclear D gene. The length of the CDR3 is 14 residues. From germline, CDR1 is MNHEY and CDR2 SVGEGT. V dropped 6 bases and J dropped 0 bases, with 6 bases sitting between them. The CDR3 nucleotides read TGTGCCAGCAGAGGGAGCTCCTATAATTCACCCCTCCACTTT. Its translation: CASRGSSYNSPLHF.

The V and J genes are TRBV6-1 and TRBJ1-2; the match to TRBD1 covers 7 bases. Germline CDR1 and CDR2: MNHNS and SASEGT. The CDR3 has 14 residues. Unmatched junction bases numbered 1, after V lost 1 base and J lost 2 bases. The CDR3 reads CASSEVRGNYGYTF. Written as DNA, the CDR3 is TGTGCCAGCAGTGAAGTCAGGGGGAACTATGGCTACACCTTC.

V gene TRBV24-1 combines with J gene TRBJ2-3; 11 bases line up with TRBD2. Per the germline V gene, CDR1 is KGHDR and CDR2 is SFDVKD. The CDR3 length is 16 residues. V lost 6 bases and J lost 2; bases outside the gene matches: 6. The CDR3 region has the DNA TGTGCCACCAGTAACCCACTAGCGGGAGTCACAGATACGCAGTATTTT. Translation: CATSNPLAGVTDTQYF.

The chain combines TRBV7-9 with TRBJ2-1; a possible D gene is TRBD2 (6 bases). Germline lookup yields CDR1 SEHNR and CDR2 FQNEAQ (reference sequence). CDR3 length: 13 residues. Between the trimmed V and J ends, which lost 3 bases and 15 bases, there was a span of 18 bases. The CDR3 protein is CASSFGGVVNPFF. As DNA, the CDR3 is TGTGCCAGCAGCTTCGGGGGAGTCGTTAATCCGTTCTTC.

This sequence joins TRBV20-1 and TRBJ2-5, with TRBD2 matching 7 bases. V trimming: 0 bases; J trimming: 5 bases; junction bases outside the gene matches: 12. This CDR3 region has 16 residues. Germline CDR1 DFQATT, CDR2 SNEGSKA (reference sequence). The CDR3 sequence is CSARDLLSGKKETQYF. The CDR3 DNA sequence: TGCAGTGCTAGAGACCTCTTAAGCGGGAAGAAGGAGACCCAGTACTTC.

As concerns this clonotype: No DNA is shown, since the ends of the CDR3 on it are uncertain; the CDR3 is the one TCRdb lists. The V call is TRBV27, the J call TRBJ2-3; TRBD1, the table's D call, lacks a check against the DNA. The germline CDR1 and CDR2 sequences are MNHEY and SMNVEV (reference sequence). The CDR3 contains 24 residues when both ends are counted. This CDR3 reads CASTNQTSMYLCASSAPISGTQYF.